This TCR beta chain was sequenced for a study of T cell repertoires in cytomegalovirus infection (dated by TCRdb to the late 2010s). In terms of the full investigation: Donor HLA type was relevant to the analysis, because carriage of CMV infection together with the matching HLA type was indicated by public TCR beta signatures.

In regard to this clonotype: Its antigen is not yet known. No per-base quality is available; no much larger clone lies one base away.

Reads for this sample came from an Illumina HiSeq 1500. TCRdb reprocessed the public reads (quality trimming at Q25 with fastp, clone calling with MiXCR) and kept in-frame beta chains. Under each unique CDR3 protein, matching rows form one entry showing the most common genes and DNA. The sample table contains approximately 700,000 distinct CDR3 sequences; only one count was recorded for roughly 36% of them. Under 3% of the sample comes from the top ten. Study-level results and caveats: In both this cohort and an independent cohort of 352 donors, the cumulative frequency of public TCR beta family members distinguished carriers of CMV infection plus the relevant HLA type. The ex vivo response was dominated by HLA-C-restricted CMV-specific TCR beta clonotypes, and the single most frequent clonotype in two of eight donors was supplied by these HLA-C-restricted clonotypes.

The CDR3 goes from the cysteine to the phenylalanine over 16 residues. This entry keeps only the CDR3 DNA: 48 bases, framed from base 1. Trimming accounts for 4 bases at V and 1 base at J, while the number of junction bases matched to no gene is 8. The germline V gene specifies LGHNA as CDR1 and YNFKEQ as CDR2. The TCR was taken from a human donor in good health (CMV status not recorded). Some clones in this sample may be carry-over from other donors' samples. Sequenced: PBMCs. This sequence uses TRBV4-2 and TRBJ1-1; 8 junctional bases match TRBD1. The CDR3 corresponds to CASSLGQGFKNTEAFF. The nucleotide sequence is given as TGTGCCAGCAGCCTTGGACAGGGATTTAAGAACACTGAAGCTTTCTTT.